A selection of T cell receptor beta chains follows, all from one sample in a study of cytomegalovirus exposure and HLA in healthy donors. Measured with immunoSEQ multiplex PCR; TCRdb has only the in-frame clones, and not every one. The table has approximately 160,000 clones, 75% to 90% seen once; the top ten hold about 7%. Source material: PBMCs. These receptors were taken from a man aged 25-40 years in good health and CMV-seropositive. Each CDR3 is given with its conserved first and last residue. A D gene is named only where the DNA matches it firmly. Size tells how often a clone was seen (once, few, many) or the class of an expanded clone, and some rows leave it out.

TRBV4-3	NA	NA	TRBJ2-7	CASSQVEGSYEQYF	TGCGCCAGCAGCCAAGTGGAGGGATCCTACGAGCAGTACTTC
TRBV14	TRBD2	NA	TRBJ2-7	CASSQDFERGPGTPYEQYF	TGTGCCAGCAGCCAAGATTTCGAGCGGGGGCCCGGAACTCCGTACGAGCAGTACTTC
TRBV14	TRBD2	NA	TRBJ2-1	CASSIAGGGGNEQFF	TGTGCCAGCAGCATAGCGGGAGGGGGGGGCAATGAGCAGTTCTTC
TRBV6-5	NA	NA	TRBJ2-3	CASRITSTDTQYF	TGTGCCAGCAGAATAACTAGCACAGATACGCAGTATTTT
TRBV6-5	NA	NA	TRBJ1-3	CASSYSGGDSGNTIYF	TGTGCCAGCAGTTACTCGGGGGGGGACTCTGGAAACACCATATATTTT
TRBV7-9	NA	NA	TRBJ2-7	CASTPGVRYEQYF	TGTGCCAGCACCCCAGGGGTCCGCTACGAGCAGTACTTC
TRBV11-3	NA	NA	TRBJ2-7	CASSLAAGPSYEQYF	TGTGCCAGCAGCTTAGCCGCGGGGCCCTCCTACGAGCAGTACTTC
TRBV4-2	TRBD2	NA	TRBJ2-1	CASSRGTNNEQFF	TGTGCCAGCAGCCGCGGGACTAACAATGAGCAGTTCTTC
TRBV30	NA	NA	TRBJ1-3	CAWSVPGHSGNTIYF	TGTGCCTGGAGTGTACCCGGACACTCTGGAAACACCATATATTTT
TRBV5-4	TRBD1	few	TRBJ2-7	CASSQRTGKSNEQYF	TGTGCCAGCAGCCAAAGGACAGGGAAATCTAACGAGCAGTACTTC
TRBV30	TRBD2	NA	TRBJ2-3	CAWSVGSGRADTQYF	TGTGCCTGGAGTGTAGGTAGCGGGCGGGCAGATACGCAGTATTTT
TRBV7-3	TRBD2	NA	TRBJ2-7	CASSYETSREQYF	TGTGCCAGCAGCTATGAGACTAGCCGCGAGCAGTACTTC
TRBV25-1	NA	NA	TRBJ2-3	CASSAGVGDTQYF	TGTGCCAGCAGTGCAGGGGTTGGAGATACGCAGTATTTT
TRBV2	NA	once	TRBJ1-4	CASSRPNEKLFF	TGTGCCAGTTCGCGTCCTAATGAAAAACTGTTTTTT
TRBV10-2	TRBD1	NA	TRBJ1-2	CASSDTGAGGYTF	TGCGCCAGCAGTGATACAGGGGCCGGGGGCTACACCTTC
TRBV6-1	TRBD1	once	TRBJ1-2	CASTETGGNRGYTF	TGTGCCAGCACCGAGACAGGGGGCAATCGCGGCTACACCTTC
TRBV10-1	NA	NA	TRBJ2-7	CASRAAPRTQGEYEQYF	TGCGCCAGCAGGGCCGCCCCCCGGACTCAAGGAGAATACGAGCAGTACTTC
TRBV27	TRBD1	NA	TRBJ1-6	CASSLTGLDSPLHF	TGTGCCAGCAGTTTGACAGGGTTAGATTCACCCCTCCACTTT
TRBV5-1	TRBD2	NA	TRBJ2-3	CASSLGASGRSTDTQYF	TGCGCCAGCAGCTTGGGGGCTAGCGGGAGGAGCACAGATACGCAGTATTTT
TRBV5-1	TRBD2	once	TRBJ2-3	CASSLGAGGPTDTQYF	TGCGCCAGCAGCTTGGGAGCGGGGGGGCCCACAGATACGCAGTATTTT
TRBV7-8	NA	once	TRBJ2-2	CASSGTGLFANTGELFF	TGTGCCAGCAGCGGCACGGGACTGTTCGCGAACACCGGGGAGCTGTTTTTT
TRBV6-5	NA	NA	TRBJ2-5	CASSYSSVRGETQYF	TGTGCCAGCAGTTACTCGAGCGTCCGGGGAGAGACCCAGTACTTC
TRBV5-1	NA	NA	TRBJ2-3	CASSLENRESTDTQYF	TGCGCCAGCAGCTTGGAAAACAGGGAATCCACAGATACGCAGTATTTT
TRBV7-2	TRBD2	NA	TRBJ2-1	CASSPRTSGWEQFF	TGTGCCAGCAGCCCCCGGACTAGCGGGTGGGAGCAGTTCTTC
TRBV30	TRBD2	NA	TRBJ2-7	CAWSKLPGLADSYEQYF	TGTGCCTGGAGTAAGCTCCCGGGACTAGCGGACTCCTACGAGCAGTACTTC
TRBV19	TRBD1	NA	TRBJ1-5	CASSVGQGWDQPQHF	TGTGCCAGTAGTGTCGGACAGGGGTGGGATCAGCCCCAGCATTTT
TRBV4-3	TRBD1	NA	TRBJ1-4	CASSLLRGLNEKLFF	TGCGCCAGCAGCCTACTGAGGGGGCTTAATGAAAAACTGTTTTTT